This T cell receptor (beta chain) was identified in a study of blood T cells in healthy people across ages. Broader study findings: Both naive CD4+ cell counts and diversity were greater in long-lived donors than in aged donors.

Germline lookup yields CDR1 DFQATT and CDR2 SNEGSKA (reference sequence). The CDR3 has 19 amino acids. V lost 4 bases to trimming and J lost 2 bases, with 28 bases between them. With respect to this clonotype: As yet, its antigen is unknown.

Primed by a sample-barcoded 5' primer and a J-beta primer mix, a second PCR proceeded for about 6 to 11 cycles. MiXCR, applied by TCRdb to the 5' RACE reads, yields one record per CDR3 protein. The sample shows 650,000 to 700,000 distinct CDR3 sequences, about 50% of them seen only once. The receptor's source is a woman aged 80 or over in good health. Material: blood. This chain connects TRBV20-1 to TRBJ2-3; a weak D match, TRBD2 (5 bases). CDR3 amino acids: CSAKVRRVPPRWPTDTQYF. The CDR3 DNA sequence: TGCAGTGCTAAGGTCCGGCGGGTCCCCCCACGGTGGCCCACAGATACGCAGTATTTT.